Listed below are T cell receptor beta chains from one sample, sequenced in a study of shared clonotypes between healthy human individuals. Profiling relied on immunoSEQ multiplex PCR, and the TCRdb table lists in-frame clones only, not all of them. The sample has millions of clones; about 93% are singletons. Sample: naive CD8+ T cells from PBMCs. Receptor source: a man aged 18 to 30 in good health. Some clones in this sample may be carry-over from other donors' samples. The CDR3 runs from the conserved cysteine through the conserved F or W. Each record gives: CDR3 protein, CDR3 DNA, V gene, clone size, J gene, D gene. The D gene is left open where the match is weak. Size tells how often a clone was seen (once, few, many) or the class of an expanded clone, and some rows leave it out.

cdr3_aa: CSVRGLAGVLADTQYF
cdr3_nt: TGCAGCGTTAGAGGACTAGCGGGAGTCCTGGCAGATACGCAGTATTTT
v_call: TRBV29-1
clone_size: -
j_call: TRBJ2-3
d_call: TRBD2

cdr3_aa: CASSQTSGVQFF
cdr3_nt: TGTGCCAGCAGCCAAACTAGCGGGGTGCAGTTCTTC
v_call: TRBV4-2
clone_size: -
j_call: TRBJ2-1
d_call: TRBD2

cdr3_aa: CASSPYTNTEAFF
cdr3_nt: TGTGCCAGCAGCCCCTACACGAACACTGAAGCTTTCTTT
v_call: TRBV5-8
clone_size: -
j_call: TRBJ1-1
d_call: -

cdr3_aa: CASSLRAVTYNEQFF
cdr3_nt: TGTGCCAGCAGCTTAAGGGCCGTTACCTACAATGAGCAGTTCTTC
v_call: TRBV11-2
clone_size: -
j_call: TRBJ2-1
d_call: -

cdr3_aa: CASSQDRGEVNNEQFF
cdr3_nt: TGCGCCAGCAGCCAAGATCGGGGGGAGGTGAACAATGAGCAGTTCTTC
v_call: TRBV4-3
clone_size: -
j_call: TRBJ2-1
d_call: TRBD2

cdr3_aa: CASSTEQGFGGKLFF
cdr3_nt: TGTGCCAGCAGCACGGAACAGGGCTTTGGCGGAAAACTGTTTTTT
v_call: TRBV11-1
clone_size: -
j_call: TRBJ1-4
d_call: -

cdr3_aa: CASSSVAGEETQYF
cdr3_nt: TGTGCCAGCAGTTCAGTAGCGGGAGAAGAGACCCAGTACTTC
v_call: TRBV28
clone_size: -
j_call: TRBJ2-5
d_call: TRBD2

cdr3_aa: CASSPDADTQYF
cdr3_nt: TGTGCCAGCTCACCAGATGCAGATACGCAGTATTTT
v_call: TRBV18
clone_size: -
j_call: TRBJ2-3
d_call: -

cdr3_aa: CASSPSVTYSNQPQHF
cdr3_nt: TGTGCCAGCAGTCCCTCGGTGACCTATAGCAATCAGCCCCAGCATTTT
v_call: TRBV27
clone_size: -
j_call: TRBJ1-5
d_call: -

cdr3_aa: CASSFGLAGVVGTGELFF
cdr3_nt: TGTGCCAGCAGCTTCGGACTAGCGGGAGTAGTAGGAACCGGGGAGCTGTTTTTT
v_call: TRBV5-4
clone_size: once
j_call: TRBJ2-2
d_call: TRBD2

cdr3_aa: CASSQGLAGGGRSQYF
cdr3_nt: TGTGCCAGCAGCCAAGGCCTAGCGGGAGGGGGACGTTCGCAGTACTTC
v_call: TRBV4-2
clone_size: -
j_call: TRBJ2-7
d_call: TRBD2

cdr3_aa: CASASGTANEKLFF
cdr3_nt: TGCGCCAGCGCTTCCGGGACGGCAAATGAAAAACTGTTTTTT
v_call: TRBV5-1
clone_size: -
j_call: TRBJ1-4
d_call: -

cdr3_aa: CASRLGNTQYF
cdr3_nt: TGTGCCAGCAGACTAGGAAATACGCAGTATTTT
v_call: TRBV28
clone_size: -
j_call: TRBJ2-3
d_call: -

cdr3_aa: CASNRIAGGPDTQYF
cdr3_nt: TGTGCCAGCAACCGAATAGCGGGAGGGCCGGATACGCAGTATTTT
v_call: TRBV6-1
clone_size: -
j_call: TRBJ2-3
d_call: TRBD2

cdr3_aa: CASSQDPAWRETQYF
cdr3_nt: TGTGCCAGCAGCCAAGATCCGGCGTGGCGGGAGACCCAGTACTTC
v_call: TRBV14
clone_size: -
j_call: TRBJ2-5
d_call: -

cdr3_aa: CATSRDRAVAGGNEQFF
cdr3_nt: TGTGCCACCAGCAGAGATCGCGCGGTAGCGGGAGGTAATGAGCAGTTCTTC
v_call: TRBV15
clone_size: -
j_call: TRBJ2-1
d_call: TRBD2

cdr3_aa: CASSQEPRGTDTQYF
cdr3_nt: TGCGCCAGCAGCCAAGAACCACGGGGCACAGATACGCAGTATTTT
v_call: TRBV4-3
clone_size: -
j_call: TRBJ2-3
d_call: -

cdr3_aa: CASSQDFRETYEQYF
cdr3_nt: TGCGCCAGCAGCCAGGATTTCCGGGAGACCTACGAGCAGTACTTC
v_call: TRBV5-1
clone_size: -
j_call: TRBJ2-7
d_call: -

cdr3_aa: CASSPPGSGRSDTQYF
cdr3_nt: TGTGCCAGCTCACCACCGGGTAGCGGGAGGTCAGATACGCAGTATTTT
v_call: TRBV18
clone_size: -
j_call: TRBJ2-3
d_call: TRBD2

cdr3_aa: CASSLVGGGTGELFF
cdr3_nt: TGCGCCAGCAGCTTGGTCGGAGGGGGCACCGGGGAGCTGTTTTTT
v_call: TRBV5-1
clone_size: -
j_call: TRBJ2-2
d_call: -

cdr3_aa: CASSPNNGQGDNTEAFF
cdr3_nt: TGCGCCAGCAGCCCTAATAACGGACAGGGGGACAACACTGAAGCTTTCTTT
v_call: TRBV5-1
clone_size: -
j_call: TRBJ1-1
d_call: TRBD1

cdr3_aa: CASRKTDGEDYEQYF
cdr3_nt: TGTGCCAGCAGGAAGACAGACGGGGAGGACTACGAGCAGTACTTC
v_call: TRBV9
clone_size: -
j_call: TRBJ2-7
d_call: -

cdr3_aa: CASRLGAGTGYEQYF
cdr3_nt: TGTGCAAGTCGCTTAGGGGCCGGGACGGGCTACGAGCAGTACTTC
v_call: TRBV12-2
clone_size: -
j_call: TRBJ2-7
d_call: -

cdr3_aa: CASSLVGLGEQYF
cdr3_nt: TGTGCCAGCAGCTTAGTTGGATTGGGGGAGCAGTACTTC
v_call: TRBV7-8
clone_size: -
j_call: TRBJ2-7
d_call: -

cdr3_aa: CATSGREGSNTEAFF
cdr3_nt: TGTGCCACCAGCGGGCGGGAGGGCTCAAACACTGAAGCTTTCTTT
v_call: TRBV15
clone_size: -
j_call: TRBJ1-1
d_call: -

cdr3_aa: CASSSRSVAKNIQYF
cdr3_nt: TGTGCCAGCAGCTCAAGGAGCGTAGCCAAAAACATTCAGTACTTC
v_call: TRBV13
clone_size: -
j_call: TRBJ2-4
d_call: -

cdr3_aa: CASNTSPYEQFF
cdr3_nt: TGTGCCAGCAACACCTCGCCATACGAGCAGTTCTTC
v_call: TRBV27
clone_size: -
j_call: TRBJ2-1
d_call: -

cdr3_aa: CASRWTGGSYEQYF
cdr3_nt: TGTGCCAGCAGGTGGACAGGGGGCTCCTACGAGCAGTACTTC
v_call: TRBV27
clone_size: -
j_call: TRBJ2-7
d_call: TRBD1

cdr3_aa: CASSASSPDTQYF
cdr3_nt: TGTGCCAGCAGCGCCAGCAGTCCAGATACGCAGTATTTT
v_call: TRBV9
clone_size: -
j_call: TRBJ2-3
d_call: -

cdr3_aa: CASSFPKSSYNEQFF
cdr3_nt: TGTGCCAGCAGCTTCCCAAAAAGCTCCTACAATGAGCAGTTCTTC
v_call: TRBV13
clone_size: -
j_call: TRBJ2-1
d_call: -

cdr3_aa: CASSLAQKVGTEAFF
cdr3_nt: TGCGCCAGCAGCTTGGCGCAGAAGGTCGGGACTGAAGCTTTCTTT
v_call: TRBV5-1
clone_size: -
j_call: TRBJ1-1
d_call: -

cdr3_aa: CASSLPGGGSLHEQYF
cdr3_nt: TGTGCCAGCAGCTTGCCGGGGGGCGGGAGTCTCCACGAGCAGTACTTC
v_call: TRBV11-2
clone_size: -
j_call: TRBJ2-7
d_call: -

cdr3_aa: CATSRDRGNTEAFF
cdr3_nt: TGTGCCACCAGCAGAGATCGGGGGAACACTGAAGCTTTCTTT
v_call: TRBV15
clone_size: few
j_call: TRBJ1-1
d_call: -

cdr3_aa: CASSPYLVHHEQFF
cdr3_nt: TGTGCCAGCAGCCCCTACCTAGTTCACCATGAGCAGTTCTTC
v_call: TRBV27
clone_size: -
j_call: TRBJ2-1
d_call: -

cdr3_aa: CASSPGFDQYF
cdr3_nt: TGCGCCAGCAGCCCCGGGTTTGACCAGTACTTC
v_call: TRBV5-1
clone_size: -
j_call: TRBJ2-5
d_call: -

cdr3_aa: CASSSSTNYGYTF
cdr3_nt: TGTGCCAGCAGCTCTTCAACTAACTATGGCTACACCTTC
v_call: TRBV11-2
clone_size: -
j_call: TRBJ1-2
d_call: -

cdr3_aa: CASSLGGNQDGYTF
cdr3_nt: TGTGCCAGCAGCTTAGGGGGAAATCAGGATGGCTACACCTTC
v_call: TRBV7-9
clone_size: -
j_call: TRBJ1-2
d_call: -

cdr3_aa: CASSSLNRDNTGELFF
cdr3_nt: TGTGCCAGCAGCTCGTTAAACCGGGACAACACCGGGGAGCTGTTTTTT
v_call: TRBV7-3
clone_size: -
j_call: TRBJ2-2
d_call: -

cdr3_aa: CSVIPETAANEQFF
cdr3_nt: TGCAGCGTTATACCTGAGACCGCGGCTAATGAGCAGTTCTTC
v_call: TRBV29-1
clone_size: -
j_call: TRBJ2-1
d_call: -

cdr3_aa: CASSLGTGGYPQHF
cdr3_nt: TGTGCCAGCAGCTTAGGTACAGGGGGGTACCCCCAGCATTTT
v_call: TRBV11-2
clone_size: -
j_call: TRBJ1-5
d_call: TRBD1

cdr3_aa: CASSRNEQFF
cdr3_nt: TGTGCCAGCAGCCGTAATGAGCAGTTCTTC
v_call: TRBV28
clone_size: -
j_call: TRBJ2-1
d_call: -

cdr3_aa: CASSLAALGQPQHF
cdr3_nt: TGTGCCAGCAGCTTAGCGGCCCTGGGGCAGCCCCAGCATTTT
v_call: TRBV7-9
clone_size: -
j_call: TRBJ1-5
d_call: -

cdr3_aa: CASSLAGQGYEQYF
cdr3_nt: TGTGCCAGCAGCTTAGCGGGGCAGGGCTACGAGCAGTACTTC
v_call: TRBV5-6
clone_size: -
j_call: TRBJ2-7
d_call: TRBD2

cdr3_aa: CASSHDSKAYEQYF
cdr3_nt: TGTGCCAGCAGTCACGATAGTAAAGCCTACGAGCAGTACTTC
v_call: TRBV2
clone_size: -
j_call: TRBJ2-7
d_call: -

cdr3_aa: CASSLLLAAGELFF
cdr3_nt: TGTGCCAGCAGTTTATTACTAGCCGCCGGGGAGCTGTTTTTT
v_call: TRBV27
clone_size: -
j_call: TRBJ2-2
d_call: -

cdr3_aa: CASSSTYPTDTQYF
cdr3_nt: TGTGCCAGCAGTTCCACATACCCCACAGATACGCAGTATTTT
v_call: TRBV27
clone_size: -
j_call: TRBJ2-3
d_call: -

cdr3_aa: CSIGTGTGYGTQYF
cdr3_nt: TGCAGCATTGGCACCGGGACAGGGTATGGGACCCAGTACTTC
v_call: TRBV29-1
clone_size: -
j_call: TRBJ2-5
d_call: TRBD1

cdr3_aa: CASSHTGTSGPEQFF
cdr3_nt: TGTGCCAGCAGCCATACCGGGACTAGCGGACCTGAGCAGTTCTTC
v_call: TRBV4-2
clone_size: -
j_call: TRBJ2-1
d_call: TRBD2

cdr3_aa: CASSVGSKETQYF
cdr3_nt: TGTGCCAGCAGCGTCGGATCAAAAGAGACCCAGTACTTC
v_call: TRBV9
clone_size: -
j_call: TRBJ2-5
d_call: -

cdr3_aa: CASSQVGLALRGNEQFF
cdr3_nt: TGCGCCAGCAGCCAAGTTGGGCTCGCCCTGAGGGGGAATGAGCAGTTCTTC
v_call: TRBV4-1
clone_size: -
j_call: TRBJ2-1
d_call: -

cdr3_aa: CASSFQTDYEQYF
cdr3_nt: TGTGCCAGCAGCTTCCAGACCGATTACGAGCAGTACTTC
v_call: TRBV5-4
clone_size: -
j_call: TRBJ2-7
d_call: -

cdr3_aa: CASSGKDRHAYEQYF
cdr3_nt: TGTGCCAGCAGTGGTAAGGACCGACATGCCTACGAGCAGTACTTC
v_call: TRBV27
clone_size: -
j_call: TRBJ2-7
d_call: -

cdr3_aa: CASSLSASTGELFF
cdr3_nt: TGCGCCAGCAGCTTGTCTGCGTCCACCGGGGAGCTGTTTTTT
v_call: TRBV5-1
clone_size: -
j_call: TRBJ2-2
d_call: -

cdr3_aa: CAWSVLGGYNEQFF
cdr3_nt: TGTGCCTGGAGTGTACTCGGGGGCTACAATGAGCAGTTCTTC
v_call: TRBV30
clone_size: -
j_call: TRBJ2-1
d_call: -

cdr3_aa: CSGGYAYEQYF
cdr3_nt: TGCAGCGGCGGATACGCCTACGAGCAGTACTTC
v_call: TRBV29-1
clone_size: -
j_call: TRBJ2-7
d_call: -

cdr3_aa: CASSVTGGGTGELFF
cdr3_nt: TGTGCCAGCAGCGTTACAGGGGGAGGCACCGGGGAGCTGTTTTTT
v_call: TRBV9
clone_size: -
j_call: TRBJ2-2
d_call: TRBD1

cdr3_aa: CASSQEWAGDSSYNEQFF
cdr3_nt: TGCGCCAGCAGCCAAGAGTGGGCAGGGGACAGCTCCTACAATGAGCAGTTCTTC
v_call: TRBV4-1
clone_size: once
j_call: TRBJ2-1
d_call: TRBD1

cdr3_aa: CASSLRLGAITYEQYF
cdr3_nt: TGTGCCAGCAGCTTGAGACTAGGTGCAATCACCTACGAGCAGTACTTC
v_call: TRBV5-5
clone_size: -
j_call: TRBJ2-7
d_call: -